This record looks at one TCR beta chain sequence and its context. This receptor's antigen is unknown. One base away there is no much larger clone; base qualities are not given. The receptor library was made with 5' RACE. Sequencing was carried out with an Illumina HiSeq 2500. A second PCR of roughly 7 to 12 cycles was performed with a sample-barcoded 5' primer and a J-beta primer mix. A unique molecular identifier was introduced onto each TCR beta cDNA molecule by a template-switch 5' adaptor carrying 12 random nucleotides. Each sample yielded at least 3 million CDR3-containing paired-end reads. First-strand cDNA was synthesized from all RNA with the Mint cDNA synthesis kit, primed by a TRBC-specific oligonucleotide. All cDNA was treated with uracil-DNA glycosylase and then went through a first 18-cycle PCR with the universal primers M1SS and BC2_uni_R. The authors' pipeline ran thus. Normalization of each sample was performed by random selection of 1 million high-quality reads, each carrying a distinct molecular identifier. Reads sharing molecular identifiers were discarded rather than binned into consensus sequences. MiTCR, set to a Q25 quality threshold and the strictest error-elimination algorithm, was used for CDR3 identification, clonotype clustering and error correction. A nonparametric unseen species model using Euler transformation provided a lower-bound estimate of total TCR beta diversity. TCRdb trimmed the raw reads at Q25, called clones with MiXCR and kept productive beta chains. Each entry is one CDR3 protein sequence, shown with its most common DNA and genes. TCRdb, not the original authors, processed these V and J calls. The sample table lists around 1.5 million distinct CDR3 sequences, around two fifths of them with a count of one. The ten largest clones take up less than 8% of the sample.

Systemically healthy Caucasian individuals from Russia, some 36 in total and aged roughly 6 to 100 years, were included as donors. Each donor gave about 9.2 milliliters of peripheral blood, drawn into EDTA-treated Vacutainer tubes. Ficoll-Paque density-gradient centrifugation was used to isolate PBMCs, with at least 7 million obtained per sample. Trizol reagent was used to extract total RNA from the PBMCs, yielding at least 5 micrograms per sample. The percentages of naive CD45RAhigh/CD27high T cells were determined by flow cytometry on a PBMC aliquot from every donor. This entry is derived from a study of blood T cells in healthy people across ages (dated by TCRdb to between 2015 and 2016). In the study overall: In model experiments, roughly one uniquely barcoded TCR beta cDNA molecule per two T cells was captured by template switching. The study measured age-related changes in TCR beta repertoire diversity using deep sequencing normalized with unique cDNA molecular identifiers. The donors were split into four age groups: young (average 16 years), middle-aged (roughly 39), aged (62) and long-lived (about 74). To avoid experimental bias, donors of different ages were spread randomly across the sequencing lanes. Two additional independent replicas of 1 million unique cDNA reads from the same blood draw were analyzed for two donors (one aged 18 to 30 and one aged 80 or older).

Spanning cysteine to phenylalanine, the CDR3 consists of 14 amino acids. Only the CDR3 DNA stays, 42 bases, in frame from base 1. V and J lose 3 bases and 0 bases, and a span of 12 bases separates them. Per the germline V gene (reference sequence), GTSNPN is the CDR1 and SVGIG is the CDR2. Summary of the overall study and its limitations: Observed TCR beta diversity per million T cells fell roughly linearly with age, and a significant reduction was already apparent by age around 39. Estimates of total diversity from one million sequenced T cells were regarded as lower bounds and underestimates. The long-lived group showed more naive CD4+ T cells, fewer expanded clones and increased TCR diversity than the aged group, suggesting age selection. The CMV infection status of donors was not known, potentially confounding age-related changes in expanded clonotypes. A strong correlation was found between observed TCR beta diversity and the percentage of naive T cells measured by flow cytometry. Since profiling was done on bulk unsorted PBMCs, naive and antigen-experienced compartments could not be conclusively compared.

This TCR derives from a young woman in good health. The sample taken for sequencing was blood. This receptor chain uses TRBV30 and TRBJ2-7; the D gene is perhaps TRBD2, from 6 matching bases. DNA sequence: TGTGCCTGGAGCGGGGGTGGGAGCTCCTACGAGCAGTACTTC. Translated, this gives CAWSGGGSSYEQYF.